The rows below give T cell receptor beta chains drawn from one sample of a study of shared T cell receptors in the human thymus. TCRdb's copy holds only in-frame clones and misses some; the assay was immunoSEQ multiplex PCR. The table records 600,000 to 900,000 clones, approximately 83% of them present only once. The sample was also linked to a second study, of human thymus T cells.

Material for sequencing was thymocytes. The receptor source for this set is a girl under three years old with a congenital heart defect. CDR3s include the opening cysteine and the closing phenylalanine or tryptophan. The order of the fields is J gene, V gene, D gene, clone size, CDR3 DNA, CDR3 protein. A D gene is named only where the DNA matches it firmly. A clone size is listed for some rows: how often the clone was seen (once, few, many), or a class if it is expanded.

TRBJ1-3 TRBV5-6 NA few TGTGCCAGCAGCTTTGATCCGGGTCCCACGACGGGAAACACCATATATTTT CASSFDPGPTTGNTIYF
TRBJ1-1 TRBV7-9 NA NA TGTGCCAGCAGCTTAATGCTAGATCAGCTTGGCGCTGAAGCTTTCTTT CASSLMLDQLGAEAFF
TRBJ1-1 TRBV5-4 NA NA TGTGCCAGCAGCTTGGTAGTCACTGAAGCTTTCTTT CASSLVVTEAFF
TRBJ2-7 TRBV6-1 TRBD2 NA TGTGCCAGCAGTCACATAGCGGGGTTCGGCTACGAGCAGTACTTC CASSHIAGFGYEQYF
TRBJ1-1 TRBV5-5 NA NA TGTGCCAGCAGCCTCGAGGTGAGGGTGGCGGGGGCCGGGAACACTGAAGCTTTCTTT CASSLEVRVAGAGNTEAFF
TRBJ1-3 TRBV25-1 NA NA TGTGCCAGCAGTGAATTAGGAGGGGCTGGAAACACCATATATTTT CASSELGGAGNTIYF
TRBJ1-6 TRBV5-1 TRBD1 NA TGCGCCAGCAGCTTGGCAGGGACAGTTAATTCACCCCTCCACTTT CASSLAGTVNSPLHF
TRBJ2-3 TRBV6-5 NA NA TGTGCCAGCAGTTATTATAGCACAGATACGCAGTATTTT CASSYYSTDTQYF
TRBJ2-5 TRBV6-1 NA NA TGTGCCACCTGGCGGGGCCTACAAGAGACCCAGTACTTC CATWRGLQETQYF
TRBJ2-7 TRBV7-9 NA NA TGTGCCAGCAGCTTAGCTCGCCGCAAGACAGACGACTACGAGCAGTACTTC CASSLARRKTDDYEQYF
TRBJ1-1 TRBV10-3 TRBD1 NA TGTGCCATCAAGGGGACAGAGAACACTGAAGCTTTCTTT CAIKGTENTEAFF
TRBJ2-5 TRBV29-1 NA once TGCAGCGTTAACTGCCAAGAGACCCAGTACTTC CSVNCQETQYF
TRBJ1-4 TRBV9 NA NA TGTGCCAGCAGCGTATTACAAGGAGCTAAGGAAAAACTGTTTTTT CASSVLQGAKEKLFF
TRBJ2-3 TRBV15 NA NA TGTGCCACCAAAGCAGGCCCCCAGGGGAGGGGGAACACAGATACGCAGTATTTT CATKAGPQGRGNTDTQYF
TRBJ2-5 TRBV7-2 NA NA TGTGCCAGCAGCAGGGGACTTCAAGAGACCCAGTACTTC CASSRGLQETQYF
TRBJ2-1 TRBV5-1 NA NA TGCGCCAGCAGCTCGCGGGGAGGTGGCGATGAGCAGTTCTTC CASSSRGGGDEQFF
TRBJ1-3 TRBV9 NA NA TGTGCCAGCAGCCTCAGCTCTGGAAACACCATATATTTT CASSLSSGNTIYF
TRBJ2-5 TRBV11-2 NA NA TGTGCCAGCAGCTTACCAACAGGGATGGTTAAGACCCAGTACTTC CASSLPTGMVKTQYF
TRBJ1-1 TRBV9 TRBD1 NA TGTGCCAGCAGCGTCCAGAACATACCCGGGACAGGGGAACAAAACACTGAAGCTTTCTTT CASSVQNIPGTGEQNTEAFF
TRBJ2-7 TRBV27 NA NA TGTGCCAGCCATCCCCGGGGCAGGGGAGTCGGCGAGCAGTACTTC CASHPRGRGVGEQYF
TRBJ1-2 TRBV28 TRBD1 NA TGTGCCAGCAGCCAACTCATCGGGGACAGAACTAACTATGGCTACACCTTC CASSQLIGDRTNYGYTF
TRBJ1-4 TRBV25-1 NA NA TGTGCCAGCAGTGAATCCCCTAGGCCAACTAATGAAAAACTGTTTTTT CASSESPRPTNEKLFF
TRBJ1-6 TRBV14 NA NA TGTGCCAGCAGCCAAGAGGGCAGGTCGGCTTCACCCCTCCACTTT CASSQEGRSASPLHF
TRBJ2-1 TRBV4-3 TRBD2 few TGCGCCAGCAGCCAAGTCTGTGAGACTAGCGGGACAATCGCCTACAATGAGCAGTTCTTC CASSQVCETSGTIAYNEQFF
TRBJ2-2 TRBV6-5 TRBD2 NA TGTGCCAGCAAACTAAAGCGGGGGACCGGGGAGCTGTTTTTT CASKLKRGTGELFF
TRBJ1-6 TRBV9 NA once TGTGCCAGCAGTCAACCTGGTAGGGGGAAGTCACCCCTCCACTTC CASSQPGRGKSPLHF
TRBJ2-7 TRBV28 TRBD1 NA TGTGCCAGCAGTTGGTACAGGGGTCCCCATTACGAGCAGTACTTC CASSWYRGPHYEQYF
TRBJ2-7 TRBV5-4 NA NA TGTGCCAGCAGCCTGAGACCGGGCCCAGGCAGGACCACCGCGGGAAACGAGCAGTACTTC CASSLRPGPGRTTAGNEQYF
TRBJ2-5 TRBV7-2 NA NA TGTGCCAGCAGCTTAGTCCCTAGCGTGGAGACCCAGTACTTC CASSLVPSVETQYF
TRBJ1-1 TRBV4-3 TRBD1 NA TGCGCCAGCAGCCAAGATCAGGGACAGCAAGCTTTCTTT CASSQDQGQQAFF
TRBJ2-1 TRBV15 NA NA TGTGCCACCAGCCCAGACTTCTCCTACAATGAGCAGTTCTTC CATSPDFSYNEQFF
TRBJ2-7 TRBV6-1 NA NA TGTGCCAGCAGCTACCTCGGAGAGAGCTCCTACGAGCAGTACTTC CASSYLGESSYEQYF
TRBJ1-1 TRBV6-5 NA NA TGTGCCAGCAGTTACTTGGTCGGCACTGAAGCTTTCTTT CASSYLVGTEAFF
TRBJ2-3 TRBV18 NA NA TGTGCCAGCTCACCGGAGGGCACAGATACGCAGTATTTT CASSPEGTDTQYF
TRBJ1-3 TRBV7-6 NA NA TGTGCCAGCAGCTTATTAGGGAGACCCATCTCTGGAAACACCATATATTTT CASSLLGRPISGNTIYF
TRBJ1-3 TRBV5-6 NA NA TGTGCCAGCAGCTTCCAGAGACCGGGACATCGGGACTCTGGAAACACCATATATTTT CASSFQRPGHRDSGNTIYF
TRBJ2-5 TRBV6-5 NA NA TGTGCCACCGGGGAAGGCGGGGAGAACCAAGAGACCCAGTACTTC CATGEGGENQETQYF
TRBJ1-6 TRBV5-5 NA NA TGTGCCAGCAGCTTGGGACAGGAGCTTTCACCCCTCCACTTT CASSLGQELSPLHF
TRBJ1-2 TRBV5-1 NA NA TGCGCCAGCAGCTTGGTCGTAAACTATGGCTACACCTTC CASSLVVNYGYTF
TRBJ2-1 TRBV7-4 NA NA TGTGCCAGCAGCCCACCCTTCGCCGGCGTGACAGAGACGTTGAATGAGCAGTTCTTC CASSPPFAGVTETLNEQFF
TRBJ1-1 TRBV25-1 TRBD1 NA TGTGCCAGCAGGAGGGGGGACAGAAGAAACACTGAAGCTTTCTTT CASRRGDRRNTEAFF
TRBJ2-2 TRBV12-5 TRBD1 NA TGTGCTAGTGGTTTGTGGTGGCAGGGGGCTCCAAGAACGAACACCGGGGAGCTGTTTTTT CASGLWWQGAPRTNTGELFF
TRBJ1-6 TRBV5-6 NA NA TGTGCCAGCAGCACTGGGACCGGGGGAATTTCACCCCTCCACTTT CASSTGTGGISPLHF
TRBJ1-1 TRBV27 NA NA TGTGCCAGCAGTTTATGGCCAGGCAGGCCGCTGCTGAACACTGAAGCTTTCTTT CASSLWPGRPLLNTEAFF
TRBJ1-2 TRBV5-1 TRBD1 NA TGCGCCAGCAGCGCTCCCGGGACAGGGGGCTTCTATGGCTACACCTTC CASSAPGTGGFYGYTF
TRBJ2-3 TRBV6-1 NA NA TGTGCCAGCAGAGGACTAGGGGGAGATACGCAGTATTTT CASRGLGGDTQYF
TRBJ1-5 TRBV16 NA NA TGTGCCAGCAGCCCCTGGGGTAAGGGGGGCAATCAGCCCCAGCATTTT CASSPWGKGGNQPQHF
TRBJ2-1 TRBV7-3 NA NA TGTGCCAGCAGCCCCCGGCTATGGTCGGGTGAGCAGTTCTTC CASSPRLWSGEQFF